The 27 T cell receptor beta chains given below trace back to one sample, sequenced in a study of shared clonotypes between healthy human individuals. Method: immunoSEQ multiplex PCR; TCRdb's copy keeps in-frame clones and lacks some. The top ten hold around 11% of the sample, which has fewer than 700,000 clones, about 80% seen once. The sequencing input was PBMCs. The receptors were sampled from a woman aged 40 to 50 in good health. Some clones in this sample may be carry-over from other donors' samples.

CDR3 DNA: TGTGCCAGCAGTGAAGTGTCCGGGGAGCGGGATGAGCAGTTCTTC. Translation gives CASSEVSGERDEQFF. This rearrangement joins TRBV6-1 to TRBJ2-1; weak D call: TRBD2 (6 bases). The CDR3 is 15 residues long. Trimming removed 1 base at V and 8 bases at J, with 15 bases between. Germline-derived CDR1 and CDR2 are MNHNS and SASEGT.

The rearrangement joins TRBV10-2 to TRBJ2-2, with TRBD2 matching 8 bases. Germline values: CDR1 WSHSY, CDR2 SAAADI. The trim removed 10 bases at V and 7 bases at J, leaving 14 bases unmatched. This CDR3 is 15 amino acids long. CDR3 DNA sequence: TGCGCCACCCCCTTGTCGGGAGGGGTAGGCGGGGAGCTGTTTTTT. This encodes CATPLSGGVGGELFF.

The chain couples TRBV13 to TRBJ2-3, with D possibly called TRBD1 or TRBD2 (5 bases each). This CDR3 is 16 amino acids long. The V gene lost 2 bases and the J gene lost 2 bases, with 14 bases spanning the gap. Germline V gene lookup returns CDR1 PRHDT and CDR2 FYEKMQ (reference sequence). The CDR3 DNA follows: TGTGCCAGCAGCTTACTTCGGGGCACCTCCACAGATACGCAGTATTTT. Its protein product is CASSLLRGTSTDTQYF.

V and J are TRBV28 and TRBJ1-4, with D uncertain. The CDR3 consists of 12 residues. Germline assignment: CDR1 MDHEN and CDR2 SYDVKM. V was clipped by 6 bases and J by 8 bases, with 10 bases between them. CDR3 region: CASSPGWEKLFF. The CDR3 nucleotides are TGTGCCAGCAGCCCGGGGTGGGAAAAACTGTTTTTT.

This clone has just one count. The V call is TRBV28, the J call TRBJ1-2; TRBD1 is a possible D gene (5 bases). The CDR3 spans 14 residues. Germline-derived CDR1 and CDR2 are MDHEN and SYDVKM. Between the trimmed V and J ends, which lost 9 bases and 8 bases, there was a span of 22 bases. The CDR3 loop is CASRGGVFRGGYTF. The CDR3 region has the DNA TGTGCCAGTCGCGGGGGGGTGTTTCGAGGAGGCTACACCTTC.

J is TRBJ2-7 and V is TRBV7-9; D possibly matches TRBD1 or TRBD2 (5 bases each). The V and J ends lost 7 bases and 0 bases respectively, with 13 bases between them. This CDR3 has 14 residues. Per the germline V gene, CDR1 is SEHNR and CDR2 is FQNEAQ (reference sequence). CDR3 residues: CASMGPPISYEQYF. DNA for the CDR3: TGTGCCAGCATGGGACCCCCCATCTCCTACGAGCAGTACTTC.

This sequence joins TRBV5-6 and TRBJ2-3; no clear D gene. The CDR3 runs to 14 residues. Trimming removed 5 bases at V and 0 bases at J, with 10 bases between. Per germline, CDR1 SGHDT and CDR2 YYEEEE. CDR3 in amino acids: CASSSTTSTDTQYF. Written as DNA, the CDR3 is TGTGCCAGCAGTTCGACGACTAGCACAGATACGCAGTATTTT.

The chain combines TRBV5-1 with TRBJ2-5; weak D call: TRBD2 (5 bases). Germline lookup yields CDR1 SGHRS and CDR2 YFSETQ. CDR3 size: 13 residues. Trimming removed 2 bases at V and 7 bases at J, with 12 bases between. The CDR3 reads CASSFPSSSTQYF. CDR3 sequence (DNA): TGCGCCAGCAGCTTCCCTAGCAGCTCGACCCAGTACTTC.

Points on this clone: One base separates it from a far larger clone, so it is likely a read error. The genes are TRBV7-2 and TRBJ2-5; D not resolved. From germline, CDR1 is SGHTA and CDR2 FQGNSA. The CDR3 totals 11 residues. V was pared by 4 bases and J by 5 bases, with 5 bases between. This CDR3 reads CASSYTETQYF. The CDR3 coding sequence is TGTGCCAGCAGCTACACGGAGACCCAGTACTTC.

The rearrangement uses TRBV19 and TRBJ2-2, with a tentative D call TRBD1 (5 bases). The V gene's germline CDR1 is LNHDA and CDR2 SQIVND (reference sequence). The CDR3 totals 15 residues. Between the trimmed V and J ends, which lost 1 base and 4 bases, there was a span of 10 bases. The CDR3 sequence is CASSIASTGTGELFF. Written as DNA, the CDR3 is TGTGCCAGTAGTATAGCTAGTACAGGCACCGGGGAGCTGTTTTTT. Variable domain in full (rest from reference TRBV19 and TRBJ2-2): DGGITQSPKYLFRKEGQNVTLSCEQNLNHDAMYWYRQDPGQGLRLIYYSQIVNDFQKGDIAEGYSVSREKKESFPLTVTSAQKNPTAFYLCASSIASTGTGELFFGEGSRLTVL.

V is TRBV20-1 and J is TRBJ2-3; D gene uncertain. The V gene lost 6 bases and the J gene lost 6 bases, with 7 bases spanning the gap. Germline CDR1 is DFQATT and CDR2 is SNEGSKA (reference sequence). The CDR3 loop spans 10 amino acids. CDR3 sequence: CSALGDTQYF. The CDR3 DNA reads TGCAGTGCGCTGGGGGATACGCAGTATTTT.

V is TRBV7-2 and J is TRBJ1-1; D remains unclear. CDR1 is SGHTA and CDR2 is FQGNSA in the germline V gene. The CDR3 loop spans 15 amino acids. Trimming took off 1 base at V and 5 bases at J, with 14 bases between the two ends. DNA for the CDR3: TGTGCCAGCAGCTTAGGTCGAGTCGTAGGGACTGAAGCTTTCTTT. It yields the protein CASSLGRVVGTEAFF.

The rearrangement uses TRBV5-1 and TRBJ2-3; D is uncertain. CDR1 and CDR2 (germline): SGHRS, YFSETQ. V dropped 1 base and J dropped 4 bases, with 13 bases sitting between them. The length of the CDR3 is 15 residues. The CDR3 DNA follows: TGCGCCAGCAGCTTGCTTCACGCGTTTGCAGATACGCAGTATTTT. Residues: CASSLLHAFADTQYF.

This rearrangement joins TRBV10-1 to TRBJ2-7; 8 bases line up with TRBD2. The CDR3 consists of 13 residues. V shed 6 bases, J shed 3 bases, and the junction held 4 bases outside the gene matches. Germline assignment: CDR1 WNHNN and CDR2 SYGVQD (reference sequence). CDR3 protein: CASRAGESYEQYF. In DNA form, the CDR3 reads TGCGCCAGCAGAGCGGGAGAAAGCTACGAGCAGTACTTC.

This chain joins TRBV7-2 and TRBJ2-5, with 7 bases fitting TRBD1. The germline V gene encodes CDR1 SGHTA and CDR2 FQGNSA. This CDR3 is built from 15 residues. V was clipped by 2 bases and J by 2 bases; unmatched bases: 5. Here the CDR3 reads CASSLQTGQQETQYF. The CDR3 DNA follows: TGTGCCAGCAGCTTACAGACAGGGCAACAAGAGACCCAGTACTTC. Variable domain in full (rest from reference TRBV7-2 and TRBJ2-5): GAGVSQSPSNKVTEKGKDVELRCDPISGHTALYWYRQSLGQGLEFLIYFQGNSAPDKSGLPSDRFSAERTGGSVSTLTIQRTQQEDSAVYLCASSLQTGQQETQYFGPGTRLLVL.

V is TRBV28 and J is TRBJ1-5; no clear D gene. This CDR3 region has 13 residues. Trimming took 3 bases from V and 9 from J, leaving 12 bases between them. Per germline, CDR1 MDHEN and CDR2 SYDVKM. CDR3 coding DNA: TGTGCCAGCAGTTTGGGCAGCCTGGGGCCCCAGCATTTT. Residues: CASSLGSLGPQHF.

Details on this clone: The sample holds other DNA sequences that translate to the same CDR3. The chain is built from TRBV18 and TRBJ2-2; D not certain. The CDR3 has 12 amino acids. V was cut by 3 bases and J by 3 bases, with 2 bases left in between. CDR1 is KGHSH, CDR2 LQKENI, per germline. The CDR3 DNA sequence: TGTGCCAGCTCACCGTACACCGGGGAGCTGTTTTTT. This sequence encodes CASSPYTGELFF.

The V and J genes are TRBV19 and TRBJ2-2; D possibly matches TRBD1 or TRBD2 (6 bases each). Germline V gene data show CDR1 as LNHDA and CDR2 as SQIVND (reference sequence). Deletions cut 6 bases from V and 3 bases from J, with 11 bases between. CDR3 length: 14 residues. This CDR3 reads CASRKGGYTGELFF. The CDR3 DNA reads TGTGCCAGTAGGAAAGGGGGGTACACCGGGGAGCTGTTTTTT.

CDR3 in DNA: TGTGCCAGCAGTTTAGCCCTCAACAATGAGCAGTTCTTC. Its protein is CASSLALNNEQFF. The chain couples TRBV27 to TRBJ2-1; no firm D call. CDR3 length: 13 amino acids. The germline V gene encodes CDR1 MNHEY and CDR2 SMNVEV (reference sequence). The ends were cut back, 2 bases at V and 5 bases at J, with 7 bases in the middle.

The chain joins TRBV5-1 to TRBJ2-5; 9 bases match TRBD1. Trimming cost V 5 bases and J 5 bases; bases outside gene matches: 10. Germline loops: CDR1 SGHRS, CDR2 YFSETQ. CDR3 length: 15 amino acids. The CDR3 loop reads CASSLVTGGAETQYF. CDR3 in DNA: TGCGCCAGCAGTCTCGTTACAGGGGGCGCGGAGACCCAGTACTTC.

This clone was recorded only once. V and J are TRBV4-1 and TRBJ1-2, with a possible D match to TRBD1 (5 bases). Germline CDR1 reads MGHRA; CDR2 reads YSYEKL. The CDR3 totals 17 residues. The V end was cut by 4 bases, the J end by 3 bases, with 21 bases between. CDR3 amino acids: CASSPFVTKRGDYGYTF. The DNA of the CDR3 is TGCGCCAGCAGCCCTTTTGTAACCAAACGGGGGGACTATGGCTACACCTTC.

The chain employs TRBV18 and TRBJ1-1, with D hard to call. The CDR3 runs to 12 residues. The germline gives CDR1 KGHSH, CDR2 LQKENI. The ends were cut back, 5 bases at V and 0 bases at J, with 4 bases in the middle. CDR3 in amino acids: CASSTLNTEAFF. The DNA of the CDR3 is TGTGCCAGCTCAACCTTGAACACTGAAGCTTTCTTT.

The gene calls are TRBV27 and TRBJ1-2, with D unclear. The V end lost 3 bases, the J end lost 7 bases, and 18 bases lay between the germline ends. This CDR3 is built from 15 residues. Germline V gene sequence: CDR1 MNHEY, CDR2 SMNVEV (reference sequence). The CDR3 is CASSFNTASRSGYTF. DNA for the CDR3: TGTGCCAGCAGTTTTAATACGGCGTCCAGGAGTGGCTACACCTTC.

In this sample, this clone turned up once. The chain combines TRBV11-2 with TRBJ1-3, with 12 bases that match TRBD1. Germline V gives CDR1 SGHAT, CDR2 FQNNGV. The CDR3 is 16 residues long. J was trimmed by 5 bases and V by 5 bases; bases with no gene match: 7. The CDR3 nucleotides read TGTGCCAGCAGCCTTGGGACAGGGGGCAGGAGAAACACCATATATTTT. Its protein is CASSLGTGGRRNTIYF.

This clone appeared a few times. This chain links TRBV5-1 with TRBJ2-1; 10 bases line up with TRBD2. The CDR3 length is 16 residues. Germline V gives CDR1 SGHRS, CDR2 YFSETQ. The V gene end was trimmed by 3 bases and the J gene end by 5 bases; junction bases not matched to a gene: 8. The CDR3 nucleotides read TGCGCCAGCAGCTATACTAGCGGGATCGTGAACAATGAGCAGTTCTTC. This translates into CASSYTSGIVNNEQFF.

This chain uses TRBV5-1 with TRBJ2-5; 10 nucleotides align to TRBD2. The CDR3 sequence is 16 residues long. Germline V gene sequence: CDR1 SGHRS, CDR2 YFSETQ. V trimming: 0 bases; J trimming: 1 base; junction bases outside the gene matches: 3. CDR3: CASSLGASGSQETQYF. CDR3 bases: TGCGCCAGCAGCTTGGGCGCTAGCGGGAGCCAAGAGACCCAGTACTTC.

CDR3 sequence (DNA): TGTGCCAGCAGCCTAGGACTCCCCCAGGAGGACGAGCAGTACTTC. It specifies CASSLGLPQEDEQYF. The V call is TRBV4-2, the J call TRBJ2-7; D is perhaps TRBD2 (5 bases). V was trimmed by 4 bases and J by 5 bases, leaving 18 bases between them. The CDR3 covers 15 residues. The V gene's germline CDR1 is LGHNA and CDR2 YNFKEQ.